This is a list of T cell receptor beta chains from one sample in a study of shared clonotypes between healthy human individuals. TCRdb keeps only in-frame clones here, not all; method: immunoSEQ multiplex PCR. The sample holds about 2.1 million clones, about 92% seen once. Material: naive CD8+ T cells from PBMCs. The source is a young man in good health. Some clones in this sample may be carry-over from other donors' samples. Both conserved end residues are part of each CDR3. The order of the fields is D gene, V gene, J gene, clone size, CDR3 protein, CDR3 DNA. The D gene is left open where the match is weak. Clone sizes are given selectively: once, few, many, or a class where the clone is expanded.

TRBD2	TRBV4-1	TRBJ2-7	once	CASSQVATLLAGFYEQYF	TGCGCCAGCAGCCAAGTCGCTACGTTACTAGCGGGCTTCTACGAGCAGTACTTC
-	TRBV27	TRBJ2-1	-	CASSLGGVWPPQFF	TGTGCCAGCAGTTTAGGTGGTGTTTGGCCTCCCCAATTCTTC
TRBD1	TRBV27	TRBJ1-5	-	CASSPRDRVYSNQPQHF	TGTGCCAGCAGTCCCCGGGACAGGGTTTATAGCAATCAGCCCCAGCATTTT
-	TRBV23-1	TRBJ2-2	-	CASSQSGTESGELFF	TGCGCCAGCAGTCAATCGGGTACAGAGTCCGGGGAGCTGTTTTTT
-	TRBV20-1	TRBJ2-7	-	CSARGGGEQYF	TGCAGTGCTAGAGGGGGCGGCGAGCAGTACTTC
TRBD1	TRBV4-1	TRBJ1-5	-	CASSLLQGEGNQPQHF	TGCGCCAGCAGCCTTTTACAGGGGGAAGGCAATCAGCCCCAGCATTTT
-	TRBV9	TRBJ1-5	-	CASSEGLASNQPQHF	TGTGCCAGCAGCGAAGGGCTCGCAAGCAATCAGCCCCAGCATTTT
-	TRBV25-1	TRBJ2-5	-	CASSDWYQETQYF	TGTGCCAGCAGTGATTGGTACCAAGAGACCCAGTACTTC
-	TRBV7-6	TRBJ1-2	-	CASSRGGVGGYTF	TGTGCCAGCAGCCGAGGGGGGGTAGGAGGCTACACCTTC
-	TRBV2	TRBJ1-2	-	CASSENNGGSNYGYTF	TGTGCCAGCAGTGAAAACAATGGAGGATCCAACTATGGCTACACCTTC
-	TRBV19	TRBJ1-1	-	CASSARIGTVELGAFF	TGTGCCAGTAGTGCCCGAATCGGGACTGTGGAGCTGGGAGCTTTCTTT
TRBD1	TRBV18	TRBJ1-4	once	CASSPGQGTNEKLFF	TGTGCCAGCTCACCAGGACAGGGAACTAATGAAAAACTGTTTTTT
-	TRBV6-5	TRBJ1-5	-	CASSYSDSPNQPQHF	TGTGCCAGCAGTTACTCCGACAGTCCCAATCAGCCCCAGCATTTT
TRBD1	TRBV28	TRBJ1-2	once	CASRHPGTGSRYTF	TGTGCCAGCAGGCATCCCGGGACAGGGTCCCGCTACACCTTC
TRBD2	TRBV7-6	TRBJ2-7	-	CASSLFTSGSVYEQYF	TGTGCCAGCAGCTTATTCACTAGCGGGAGCGTCTACGAGCAGTACTTC
-	TRBV27	TRBJ1-2	-	CASSHGRNYGYTF	TGTGCCAGCAGCCACGGCCGTAACTATGGCTACACCTTC
-	TRBV7-9	TRBJ2-1	once	CASSLERRYEQFF	TGTGCCAGCAGCTTAGAGAGGCGGTATGAGCAGTTCTTC
-	TRBV7-8	TRBJ2-2	-	CASSPRPVPGELFF	TGTGCCAGCAGCCCCCGGCCAGTCCCCGGGGAGCTGTTTTTT
TRBD1	TRBV27	TRBJ2-7	-	CASRHAGGHSYEQYF	TGTGCCAGCAGGCATGCAGGGGGTCATAGCTACGAGCAGTACTTC
-	TRBV4-1	TRBJ1-2	-	CASSQGLADGGGYTF	TGCGCCAGCAGCCAAGGTTTGGCCGACGGGGGTGGCTACACCTTC
-	TRBV27	TRBJ1-1	-	CASSLSRGVTEAFF	TGTGCCAGCAGTTTATCGCGGGGGGTCACTGAAGCTTTCTTT
-	TRBV27	TRBJ1-3	-	CASSKGQLGNTIYF	TGTGCCAGCAGTAAAGGACAGTTAGGAAACACCATATATTTT
TRBD1	TRBV7-6	TRBJ2-3	-	CASSLLGQGFTDTQYF	TGTGCCAGCAGCTTACTTGGACAGGGGTTCACAGATACGCAGTATTTT
TRBD1	TRBV19	TRBJ2-2	once	CASSIDVGQGRELFF	TGTGCCAGTAGTATAGACGTGGGACAGGGCAGGGAGCTGTTTTTT
-	TRBV28	TRBJ1-1	-	CASSLGEASNTEAFF	TGTGCCAGCAGTCTCGGGGAGGCATCGAACACTGAAGCTTTCTTT
-	TRBV7-8	TRBJ2-3	-	CASSYLREGTDTQYF	TGTGCCAGCAGCTACCTCCGCGAAGGCACAGATACGCAGTATTTT
-	TRBV9	TRBJ2-7	-	CASSPRDSAGEQYF	TGTGCCAGCAGCCCCCGGGACTCTGCGGGAGAGCAGTACTTC
-	TRBV7-2	TRBJ2-1	-	CASSLEPENEQFF	TGTGCCAGCAGCTTAGAGCCCGAAAACGAGCAGTTCTTC
-	TRBV28	TRBJ1-3	-	CASSLWWGVRKKSGNTIYF	TGTGCCAGCAGTTTATGGTGGGGAGTACGGAAAAAGTCTGGAAACACCATATATTTT
-	TRBV2	TRBJ2-7	-	CASSPTSEQYF	TGTGCCAGCAGCCCCACGTCCGAGCAGTACTTC
-	TRBV7-9	TRBJ1-5	-	CASSFGFSHRDQPQHF	TGTGCCAGCAGCTTCGGTTTTTCTCACAGGGATCAGCCCCAGCATTTT
-	TRBV6-5	TRBJ2-1	-	CASRGRTSSYNEQFF	TGTGCCAGCAGGGGGCGTACCAGCTCCTACAATGAGCAGTTCTTC
-	TRBV27	TRBJ2-7	-	CASSLGFGEQYF	TGTGCCAGCAGTTTAGGTTTCGGGGAGCAGTACTTC
-	TRBV4-3	TRBJ2-1	-	CASSQDRRTSYNEQFF	TGCGCCAGCAGCCAAGACCGGCGGACGTCCTACAATGAGCAGTTCTTC
-	TRBV30	TRBJ2-7	-	CAWSESPTYEQYF	TGTGCCTGGAGTGAATCCCCGACCTACGAGCAGTACTTC
TRBD2	TRBV7-7	TRBJ2-1	-	CASSLEWRGGNNEQFF	TGTGCCAGCAGCTTAGAATGGCGGGGGGGAAACAATGAGCAGTTCTTC
TRBD2	TRBV27	TRBJ2-7	-	CASSPFFMLIRTSGSAYEQYF	TGTGCCAGCAGTCCCTTCTTTATGTTAATCCGGACTAGCGGGAGCGCCTACGAGCAGTACTTC